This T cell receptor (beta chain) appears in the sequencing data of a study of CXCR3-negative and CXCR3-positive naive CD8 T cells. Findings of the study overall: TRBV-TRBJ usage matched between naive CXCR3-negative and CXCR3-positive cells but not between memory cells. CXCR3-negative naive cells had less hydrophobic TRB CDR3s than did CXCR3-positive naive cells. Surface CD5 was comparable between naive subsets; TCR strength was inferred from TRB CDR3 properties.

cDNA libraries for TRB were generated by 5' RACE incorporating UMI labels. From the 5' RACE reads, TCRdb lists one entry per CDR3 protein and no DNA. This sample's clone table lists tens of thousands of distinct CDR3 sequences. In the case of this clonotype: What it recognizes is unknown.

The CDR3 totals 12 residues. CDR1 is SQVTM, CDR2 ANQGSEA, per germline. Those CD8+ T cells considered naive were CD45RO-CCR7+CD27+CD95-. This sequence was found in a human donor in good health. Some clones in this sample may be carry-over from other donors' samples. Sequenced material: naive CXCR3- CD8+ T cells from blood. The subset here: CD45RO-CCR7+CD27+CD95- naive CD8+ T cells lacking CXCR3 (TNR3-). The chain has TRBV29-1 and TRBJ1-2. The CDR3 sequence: CSVDDSLYGYTF.